This TCR beta chain was documented in a study of shared clonotypes between healthy human individuals. Remarks on this clone: The antigen is not known.

Sequencing used immunoSEQ multiplex PCR; TCRdb keeps in-frame clones, though not all of them. The sample contains some 2.4 million clones, 80% to 95% of which appear only once. General study findings and limits: Clonotype sharing among the donors was expected to vary with sequencing depth. Since donors were few, the genetic and exposure-history diversity represented was limited. Blood was the sole source, and tissue repertoires probably differ.

The V end lost 1 base, the J end lost 6 bases, and 12 bases lay between the germline ends. The CDR3 is 14 residues long. Germline V lookup: CDR1 SGDLS, CDR2 YYNGEE. J is TRBJ2-3 and V is TRBV9; D unresolved. The sample comprised naive CD4+ T cells from PBMCs. Described subset: CD45RA+ positively selected. This sequence was found in a man aged 18 to 30 in good health. Some clones in this sample may be carry-over from other donors' samples. In DNA form, the CDR3 reads TGTGCCAGCAGCGTACTGACCGCGAGGGATACGCAGTATTTT. It yields the protein CASSVLTARDTQYF.